The clone carrying this T cell receptor beta chain has at least ten counts. What it binds is unknown. This specimen belongs to a study of read filtering for tumor transcriptome and immune sequencing. On the study more broadly: RNA-seq yielded only about 85 to 1273 TCR reads, IR-seq about 3.5 to 10.27 million. Study-level points and caveats: RNA-seq captured clonotypes less deeply and reliably than IR-seq.

Molecular barcoded adaptors covering alpha/delta and beta/gamma chains were used on roughly 400 ng RNA. Using its own MiXCR run on the reads, TCRdb lists one record per CDR3 protein. Here the sample spans about 41,000 distinct CDR3 sequences, over 10% being singletons. The CDR3 is 19 residues long. With V trimmed by 0 bases and J by 2 bases, 8 bases remained unmatched. Germline V gene data show CDR1 as LGHNA and CDR2 as YSLEER. The rearrangement uses TRBV4-3 and TRBJ2-1; 12 bases align to TRBD2. The sequencing sample was made of a population of CD138-negative cells sorted from bone marrow. This TCR was sampled from a donor at least 40 years old with multiple myeloma. CDR3 coding DNA: TGCGCCAGCAGCCAAGACGCTGGGACTAGCGGGCAGGCCTACAATGAGCAGTTCTTC. Protein: CASSQDAGTSGQAYNEQFF.